The clone carrying this T cell receptor beta chain was seen at least ten times. Its antigen is still unknown. Trimming pared 2 bases from V and 5 bases from J, leaving 16 bases between. Germline V gene sequence: CDR1 SEHNR, CDR2 FQNEAQ (reference sequence). The CDR3 has 16 amino acids. TCRdb independently ran MiXCR on the RACE reads; one entry per CDR3 protein. The table has 300,000 to 400,000 distinct CDR3 sequences, 4.5% to 6% seen once. Specified time point: pre-sensitization, week 0. As for treatment: therapeutic diphenylcyclopropenone sensitization with weekly scalp DPC. The study enrolled 18 to 70-year-old alopecia patients suitable for DPC. This sample is part of a study of human T cells and chemical hapten exposure. In the study overall: After 6 days, upper back 0.01% DPC patch tests were scored. General study results and limits: Expanded TCRs made up significantly more big CDR3 similarity clusters than controls did.

The sequence derives from a woman between 45 and 60 years old with alopecia areata. Some clones in this sample may be carry-over from other donors' samples. The sequences come from whole blood, collected in connection with sensitization to the hapten diphenylcyclopropenone (DPC). The V call is TRBV7-9, the J call TRBJ2-1, with a possible D match to TRBD2 (7 bases). CDR3 coding DNA: TGTGCCAGCAGCTTACGGGGGGCGCAGTTTAACAATGAGCAGTTCTTC. Its protein is CASSLRGAQFNNEQFF.